The TCR beta chain described here comes from a study of monozygotic twins with inflammatory bowel disease. Overall study results and limits: Telling apart the different T cell subtypes was not possible. IBD patients showed reduced TCRbeta diversity (inverse Simpson) versus healthy co-twins.

CDR1 is SGHNT and CDR2 is YYREEE in the germline V gene (reference sequence). CDR3 length: 13 residues. Remarks on this clonotype: Its antigen is as yet unknown.

Blood samples measuring more than 2 ml were taken per donor. Added by template switching were UMIs that each held a 6-nucleotide sample barcode. Reanalyzing the 5' RACE reads, TCRdb keeps one entry per CDR3 protein, without DNA. Reported are 400,000 to 500,000 distinct CDR3 sequences; the ten largest clones contain under 3%. This TCR came from a human donor with ulcerative colitis or Crohn's disease, or a healthy co-twin of an affected twin (not recorded which). This rearrangement joins TRBV5-4 to TRBJ1-1. The sequencing input was blood. The chain's CDR3 is CASSFNRYTEAFF.